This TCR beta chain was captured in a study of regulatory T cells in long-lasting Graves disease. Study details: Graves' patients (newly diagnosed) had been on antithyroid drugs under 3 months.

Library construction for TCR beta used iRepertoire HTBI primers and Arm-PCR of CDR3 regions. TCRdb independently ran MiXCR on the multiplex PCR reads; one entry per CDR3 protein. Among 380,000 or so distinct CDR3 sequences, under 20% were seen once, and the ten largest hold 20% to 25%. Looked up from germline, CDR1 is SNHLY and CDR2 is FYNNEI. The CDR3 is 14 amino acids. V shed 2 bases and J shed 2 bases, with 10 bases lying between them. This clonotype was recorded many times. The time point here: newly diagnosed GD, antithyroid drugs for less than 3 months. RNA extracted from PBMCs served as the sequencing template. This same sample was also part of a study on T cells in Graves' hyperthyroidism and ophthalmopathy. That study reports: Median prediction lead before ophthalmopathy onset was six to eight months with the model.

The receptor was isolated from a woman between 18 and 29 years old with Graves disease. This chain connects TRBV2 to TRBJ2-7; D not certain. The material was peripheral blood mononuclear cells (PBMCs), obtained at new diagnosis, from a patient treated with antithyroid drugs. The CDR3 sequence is CASSELKTPYEQYF. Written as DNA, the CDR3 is TGTGCCAGCAGTGAATTGAAGACTCCCTACGAGCAGTACTTC.